This TCR beta chain came from a study of technical replicates of blood from four donors. This clone has just one count. Germline assignment: CDR1 SQVTM and CDR2 ANQGSEA. V gave up 6 bases and J gave up 4 bases, with 16 bases separating them. This CDR3 is built from 14 residues. TCRdb keeps only in-frame clones here, not all; method: immunoSEQ multiplex PCR. This table holds about 82,000 clones, 85% to 95% found once. The source material was T cells isolated from PBMCs. The sequence was collected from a human donor in good health. This chain joins TRBV29-1 and TRBJ1-5; D is unresolved. Here the CDR3 DNA reads TGCAGCGTGGCCCCCGCGACAAATAATCAGCCCCAGCATTTT. This codes for CSVAPATNNQPQHF.